This TCR beta chain was recovered during a study of T cell changes during pregnancy in multiple sclerosis. Sequencing was performed with immunoSEQ multiplex PCR; in TCRdb, only in-frame clones are kept and a portion is missing. The table shows about 15,000 clones, with 95% to 97% occurring only once. The sequence came from a female donor with multiple sclerosis, enrolled in a pregnancy study. Material: peripheral blood, obtained in the third trimester of pregnancy.

CDR3 region: CASSPRVGYQETQYF. In DNA, the CDR3 is TGTGCCAGCAGCCCGAGGGTAGGATACCAAGAGACCCAGTACTTC. The chain links TRBV7-9 to TRBJ2-5, with TRBD2 as a possible D gene (5 bases). The germline V gene has CDR1 SEHNR and CDR2 FQNEAQ (reference sequence). This CDR3 comprises 15 residues. The germline V and J ends were trimmed by 5 bases and 0 bases, with 13 bases remaining between them.